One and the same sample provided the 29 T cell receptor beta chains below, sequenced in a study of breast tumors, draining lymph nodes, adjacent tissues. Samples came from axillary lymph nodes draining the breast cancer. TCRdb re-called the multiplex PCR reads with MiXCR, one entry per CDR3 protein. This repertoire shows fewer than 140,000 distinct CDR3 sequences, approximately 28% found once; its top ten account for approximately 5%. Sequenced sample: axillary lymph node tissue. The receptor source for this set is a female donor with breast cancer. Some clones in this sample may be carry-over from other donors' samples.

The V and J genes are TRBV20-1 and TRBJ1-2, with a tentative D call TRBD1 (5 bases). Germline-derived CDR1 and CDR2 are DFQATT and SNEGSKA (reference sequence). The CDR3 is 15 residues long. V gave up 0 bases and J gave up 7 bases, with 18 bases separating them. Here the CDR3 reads CSARDPTALGGGYTF. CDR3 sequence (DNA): TGCAGTGCTAGAGACCCGACCGCCCTGGGGGGTGGCTACACCTTC.

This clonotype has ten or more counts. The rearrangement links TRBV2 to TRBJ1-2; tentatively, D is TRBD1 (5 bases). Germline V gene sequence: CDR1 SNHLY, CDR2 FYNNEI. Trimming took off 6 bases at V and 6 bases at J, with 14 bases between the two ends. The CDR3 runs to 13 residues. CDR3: CASRTTGIDGYTF. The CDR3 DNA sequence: TGTGCCAGCAGAACAACAGGAATCGATGGCTACACCTTC.

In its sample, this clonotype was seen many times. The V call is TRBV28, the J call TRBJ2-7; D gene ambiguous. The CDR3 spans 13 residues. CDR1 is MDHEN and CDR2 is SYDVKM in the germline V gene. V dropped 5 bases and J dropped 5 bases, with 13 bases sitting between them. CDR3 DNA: TGTGCCAGCAGTCCCCCCCCCGGACACGAGCAGTACTTC. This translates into CASSPPPGHEQYF. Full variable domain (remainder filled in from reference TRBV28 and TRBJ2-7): DVKVTQSSRYLVKRTGEKVFLECVQDMDHENMFWYRQDPGLGLRLIYFSYDVKMKEKGDIPEGYSVSREKKERFSLILESASTNQTSMYLCASSPPPGHEQYFGPGTRLTVT.

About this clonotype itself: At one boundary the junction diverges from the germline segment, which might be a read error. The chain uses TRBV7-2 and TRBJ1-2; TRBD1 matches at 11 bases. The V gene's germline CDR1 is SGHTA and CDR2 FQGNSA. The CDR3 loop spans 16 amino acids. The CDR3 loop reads CASSQEVWDRGSGYTF. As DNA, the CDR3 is TGCGCCAGCAGCCAAGAAGTTTGGGACAGGGGGTCCGGCTACACCTTC.

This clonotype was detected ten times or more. CDR3 sequence reads: CASSQADRDTGELFF. The CDR3, as DNA: TGCGCCAGCAGCCAAGCTGATCGTGACACCGGGGAGCTGTTTTTT. This chain connects TRBV4-1 to TRBJ2-2, with D unclear. CDR3 length: 15 residues. Trimming took off 1 base at V and 3 bases at J, with 9 bases between the two ends. The V gene's germline CDR1 is MGHRA and CDR2 YSYEKL.

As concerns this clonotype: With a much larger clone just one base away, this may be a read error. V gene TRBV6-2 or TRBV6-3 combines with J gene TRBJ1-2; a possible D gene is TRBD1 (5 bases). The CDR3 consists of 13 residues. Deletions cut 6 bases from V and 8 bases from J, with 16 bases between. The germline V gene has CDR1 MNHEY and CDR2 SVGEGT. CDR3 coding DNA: TGTGCCAGCAGACACACAGGAGGTTACGGCTACACCTTC. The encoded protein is CASRHTGGYGYTF.

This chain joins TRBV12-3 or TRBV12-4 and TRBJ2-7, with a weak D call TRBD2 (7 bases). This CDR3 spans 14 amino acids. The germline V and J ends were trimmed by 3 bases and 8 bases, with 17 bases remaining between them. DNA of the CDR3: TGTGCCAGCAGTTTCTCGGGGGGCGCGTACAAGCAGTACTTC. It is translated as CASSFSGGAYKQYF.

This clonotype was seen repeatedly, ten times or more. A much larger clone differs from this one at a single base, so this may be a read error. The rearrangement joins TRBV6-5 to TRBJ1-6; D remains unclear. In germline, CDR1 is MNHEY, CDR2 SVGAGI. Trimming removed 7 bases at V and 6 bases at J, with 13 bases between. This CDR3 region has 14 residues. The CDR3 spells CASMHREGNSPLHF. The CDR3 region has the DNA TGTGCCAGCATGCACCGAGAGGGTAATTCACCCCTCCACTTT.

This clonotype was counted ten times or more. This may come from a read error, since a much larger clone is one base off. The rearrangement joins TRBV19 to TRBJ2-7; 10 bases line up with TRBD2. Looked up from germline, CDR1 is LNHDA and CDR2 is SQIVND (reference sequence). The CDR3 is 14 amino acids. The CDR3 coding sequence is TGTGCCAGTAGTCGGACTAGCGGCGCCTACGAGCAGTGCTTC. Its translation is CASSRTSGAYEQCF. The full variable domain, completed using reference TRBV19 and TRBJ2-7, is DGGITQSPKYLFRKEGQNVTLSCEQNLNHDAMYWYRQDPGQGLRLIYYSQIVNDFQKGDIAEGYSVSREKKESFPLTVTSAQKNPTAFYLCASSRTSGAYEQCFGPGTRLTVT.

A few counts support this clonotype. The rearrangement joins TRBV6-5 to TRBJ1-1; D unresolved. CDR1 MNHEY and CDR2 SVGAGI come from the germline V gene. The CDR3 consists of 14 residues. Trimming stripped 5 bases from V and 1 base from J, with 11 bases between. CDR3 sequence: CASSPNGRNTEAFF. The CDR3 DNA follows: TGTGCCAGCAGTCCGAACGGGAGGAACACTGAAGCTTTCTTT.

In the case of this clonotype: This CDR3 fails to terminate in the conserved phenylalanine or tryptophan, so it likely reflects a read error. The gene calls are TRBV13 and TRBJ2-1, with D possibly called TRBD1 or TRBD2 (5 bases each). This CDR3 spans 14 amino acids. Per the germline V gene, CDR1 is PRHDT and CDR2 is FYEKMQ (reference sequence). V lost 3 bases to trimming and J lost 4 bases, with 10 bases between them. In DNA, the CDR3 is TGTGCCAGCAGCTTTCGCTGGGGGTACAATGAGCAGTTCTCC. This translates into CASSFRWGYNEQFS.

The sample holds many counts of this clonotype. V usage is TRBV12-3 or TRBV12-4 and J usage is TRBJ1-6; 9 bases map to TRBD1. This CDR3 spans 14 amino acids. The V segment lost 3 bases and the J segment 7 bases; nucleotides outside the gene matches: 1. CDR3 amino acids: CASSFGQGNSPLHF. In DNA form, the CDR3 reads TGTGCCAGCAGTTTCGGACAGGGGAATTCACCCCTCCACTTT.

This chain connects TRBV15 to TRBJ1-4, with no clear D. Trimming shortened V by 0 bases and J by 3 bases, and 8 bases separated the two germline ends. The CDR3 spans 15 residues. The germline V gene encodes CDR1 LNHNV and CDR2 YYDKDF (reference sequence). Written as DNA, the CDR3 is TGTGCCACCAGCAGAGAAGGCGGACCTAATGAAAAACTGTTTTTT. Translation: CATSREGGPNEKLFF.

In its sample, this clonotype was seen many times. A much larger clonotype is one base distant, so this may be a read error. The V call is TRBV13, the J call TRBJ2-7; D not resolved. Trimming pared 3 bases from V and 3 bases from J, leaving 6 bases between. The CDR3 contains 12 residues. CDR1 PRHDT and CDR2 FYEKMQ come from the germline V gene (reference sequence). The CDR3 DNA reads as TGTGCCAGCAGCTTTCCGAACTACGAGCAGTACTTC. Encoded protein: CASSFPNYEQYF.

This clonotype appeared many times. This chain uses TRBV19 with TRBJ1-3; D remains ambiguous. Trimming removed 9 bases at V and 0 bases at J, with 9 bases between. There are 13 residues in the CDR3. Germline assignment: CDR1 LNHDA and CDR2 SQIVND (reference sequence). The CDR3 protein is CASTVSSGNTIYF. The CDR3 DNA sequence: TGTGCCAGCACGGTCAGCTCTGGAAACACCATATATTTT. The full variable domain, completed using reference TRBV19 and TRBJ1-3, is DGGITQSPKYLFRKEGQNVTLSCEQNLNHDAMYWYRQDPGQGLRLIYYSQIVNDFQKGDIAEGYSVSREKKESFPLTVTSAQKNPTAFYLCASTVSSGNTIYFGEGSWLTVV.

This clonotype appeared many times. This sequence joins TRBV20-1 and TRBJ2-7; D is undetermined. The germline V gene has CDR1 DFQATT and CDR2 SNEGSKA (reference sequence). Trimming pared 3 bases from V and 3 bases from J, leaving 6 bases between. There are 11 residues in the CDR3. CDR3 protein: CSASTYYEQYF. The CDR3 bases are TGCAGTGCTAGCACTTACTACGAGCAGTACTTC.

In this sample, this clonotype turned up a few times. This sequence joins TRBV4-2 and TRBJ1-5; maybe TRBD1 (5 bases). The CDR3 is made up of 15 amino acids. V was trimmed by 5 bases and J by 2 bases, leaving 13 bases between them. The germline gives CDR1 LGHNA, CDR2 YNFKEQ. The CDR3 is CASSRTGGGNQPQHF. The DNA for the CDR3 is TGTGCCAGCAGCAGAACCGGGGGGGGCAATCAGCCCCAGCATTTT.

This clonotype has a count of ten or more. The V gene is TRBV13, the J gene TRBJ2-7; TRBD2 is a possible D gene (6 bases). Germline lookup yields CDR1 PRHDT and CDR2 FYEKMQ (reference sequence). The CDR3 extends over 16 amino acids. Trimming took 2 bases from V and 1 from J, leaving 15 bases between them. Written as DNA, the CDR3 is TGTGCCAGCAGCTTATCCAGCCTTAGCGGTTCCTACGAGCAGTACTTC. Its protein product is CASSLSSLSGSYEQYF.

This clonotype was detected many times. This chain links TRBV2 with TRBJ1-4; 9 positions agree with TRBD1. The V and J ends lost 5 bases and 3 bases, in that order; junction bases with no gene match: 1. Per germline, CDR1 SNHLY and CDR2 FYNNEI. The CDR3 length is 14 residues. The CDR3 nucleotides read TGTGCCAGCAGTCGGGACAGGGCTAATGAAAAACTGTTTTTT. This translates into CASSRDRANEKLFF. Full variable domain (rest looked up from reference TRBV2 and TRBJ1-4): EPEVTQTPSHQVTQMGQEVILRCVPISNHLYFYWYRQILGQKVEFLVSFYNNEISEKSEIFDDQFSVERPDGSNFTLKIRSTKLEDSAMYFCASSRDRANEKLFFGSGTQLSVL.

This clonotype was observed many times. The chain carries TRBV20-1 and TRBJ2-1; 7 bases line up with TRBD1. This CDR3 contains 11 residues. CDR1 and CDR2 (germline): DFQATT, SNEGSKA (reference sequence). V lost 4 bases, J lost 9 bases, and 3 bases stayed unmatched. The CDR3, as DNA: TGCAGTGCTACAGCAGGGGGTGAGCAGTTCTTC. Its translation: CSATAGGEQFF.

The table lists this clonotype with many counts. CDR3 in DNA: TGTGCCAGCAGTTCCCCCAGACAGGGAAACTATGGCTACACCTTC. This translates into CASSSPRQGNYGYTF. The chain has TRBV6-7 and TRBJ1-2; 7 bases map to TRBD1. TRBV6-7 is an open reading frame whose function is uncertain. There are 15 residues in the CDR3. Losses at the gene ends were 4 bases for V and 2 bases for J; bases not matched to a gene: 7.

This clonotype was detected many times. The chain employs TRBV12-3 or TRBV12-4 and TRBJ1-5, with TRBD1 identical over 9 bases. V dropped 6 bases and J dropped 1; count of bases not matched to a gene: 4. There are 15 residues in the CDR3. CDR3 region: CASREGTGSNQPQHF. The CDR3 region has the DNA TGTGCCAGCAGGGAGGGGACAGGGAGCAATCAGCCCCAGCATTTT.

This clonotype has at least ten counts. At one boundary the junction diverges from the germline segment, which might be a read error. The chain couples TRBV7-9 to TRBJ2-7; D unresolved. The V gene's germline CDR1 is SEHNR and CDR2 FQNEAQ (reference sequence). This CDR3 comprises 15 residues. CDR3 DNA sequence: TGTGCCGGCAGCCCCACTACTCATGACATATACGAGCAGTACTTC. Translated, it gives CAGSPTTHDIYEQYF.

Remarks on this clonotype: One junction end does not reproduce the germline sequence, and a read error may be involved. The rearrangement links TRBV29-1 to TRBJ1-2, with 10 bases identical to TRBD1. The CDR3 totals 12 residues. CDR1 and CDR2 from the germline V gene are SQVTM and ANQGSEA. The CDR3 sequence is CGAPGQGPGYTF. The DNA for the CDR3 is TGTGGCGCACCGGGACAGGGGCCCGGCTACACCTTC.

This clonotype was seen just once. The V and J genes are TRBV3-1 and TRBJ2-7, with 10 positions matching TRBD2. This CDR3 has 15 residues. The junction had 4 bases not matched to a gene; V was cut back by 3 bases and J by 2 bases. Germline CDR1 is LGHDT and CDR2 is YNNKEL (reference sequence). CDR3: CASSHGLAVTYEQYV. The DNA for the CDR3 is TGTGCCAGCAGCCACGGACTAGCGGTCACCTACGAGCAGTACGTC.

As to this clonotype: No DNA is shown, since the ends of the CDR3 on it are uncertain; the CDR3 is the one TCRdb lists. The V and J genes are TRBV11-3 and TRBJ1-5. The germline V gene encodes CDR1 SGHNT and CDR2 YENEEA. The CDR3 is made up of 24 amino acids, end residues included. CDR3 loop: CASSLLDLAGSTSGRAPGSRSQHF.

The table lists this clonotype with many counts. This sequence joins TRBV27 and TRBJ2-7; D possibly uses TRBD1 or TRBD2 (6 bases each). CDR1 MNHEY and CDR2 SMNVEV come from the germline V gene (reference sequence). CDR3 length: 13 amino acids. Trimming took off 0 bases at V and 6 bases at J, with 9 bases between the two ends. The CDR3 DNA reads TGTGCCAGCAGTTTATCACAGGGAGGCGAGCAGTACTTC. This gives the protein CASSLSQGGEQYF.

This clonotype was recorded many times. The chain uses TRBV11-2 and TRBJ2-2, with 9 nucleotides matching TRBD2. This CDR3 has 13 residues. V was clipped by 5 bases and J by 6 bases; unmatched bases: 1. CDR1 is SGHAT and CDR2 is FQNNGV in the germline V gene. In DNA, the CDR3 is TGTGCCAGCAGCCGGACTAGCGCCGGGGAGCTGTTTTTT. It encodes CASSRTSAGELFF.

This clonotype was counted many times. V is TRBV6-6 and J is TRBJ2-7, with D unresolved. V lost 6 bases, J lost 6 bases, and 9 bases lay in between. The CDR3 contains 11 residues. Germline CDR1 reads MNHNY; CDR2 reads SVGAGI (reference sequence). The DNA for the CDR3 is TGTGCCAGCAGCCTAAGGCTCGAGCAGTACTTC. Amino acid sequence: CASSLRLEQYF.